This TCR beta chain was observed in a study of T cells in localized non-small cell lung cancer. This clone was detected once. Its specificity is unknown. The method was immunoSEQ multiplex PCR; TCRdb's version includes in-frame clones alone and lacks a portion of them. This sample has approximately 63,000 clones, with roughly 90% found just once. Regarding the study as a whole: Across samples, adjacent lung featured a median 57 of the top 100 tumor clones.

The germline CDR1 and CDR2 sequences are LNHDA and SQIVND (reference sequence). The CDR3 covers 14 residues. The V gene end was trimmed by 3 bases and the J gene end by 5 bases; junction bases not matched to a gene: 3. The receptor was isolated from a man aged 40 to 75 with stage I squamous cell lung carcinoma. The source was peripheral blood, collected before any cancer treatment. The chain uses TRBV19 and TRBJ1-3; 8 bases are a match to TRBD1. CDR3 nucleotides: TGTGCCAGTAGTATGGGCAGGGGGCGAAACACCATATATTTT. Translation gives CASSMGRGRNTIYF. Full variable domain (remainder filled in from reference TRBV19 and TRBJ1-3): DGGITQSPKYLFRKEGQNVTLSCEQNLNHDAMYWYRQDPGQGLRLIYYSQIVNDFQKGDIAEGYSVSREKKESFPLTVTSAQKNPTAFYLCASSMGRGRNTIYFGEGSWLTVV.